This TCR beta chain was sequenced during a study of technical replicates of blood from a few donors. Method: immunoSEQ multiplex PCR; TCRdb's copy keeps in-frame clones and lacks some. The sample lists tens of thousands of clones, around 90% occurring once. The sequenced material came from T cells isolated from PBMCs. The TCR sequence derives from a human donor in good health.

DNA for the CDR3: TGTGCCAGCAGAGACTCCTACTCCTACGAGCAGTACTTC. Amino acids: CASRDSYSYEQYF. The genes are TRBV2 and TRBJ2-7, with D uncertain. Germline CDR1 and CDR2: SNHLY and FYNNEI. With 6 bases removed from V and 0 bases from J, the gap between germline ends came to 9 bases. The CDR3 has 13 amino acids. Complete variable domain (other parts from reference TRBV2 and TRBJ2-7): EPEVTQTPSHQVTQMGQEVILRCVPISNHLYFYWYRQILGQKVEFLVSFYNNEISEKSEIFDDQFSVERPDGSNFTLKIRSTKLEDSAMYFCASRDSYSYEQYFGPGTRLTVT.